These T cell receptor beta chains were read from a single sample in a study of cytomegalovirus exposure and HLA in healthy donors. Generated by immunoSEQ multiplex PCR, the TCRdb table keeps only in-frame clones and is missing some. The data show under 200,000 clones, with around 75% seen just once and around 4.9% held by the top ten. Sequencing used PBMCs. These receptors were taken from a male donor in good health and CMV-seronegative. CDR3s include the opening cysteine and the closing phenylalanine or tryptophan. D genes are given only for firm matches. The listing skips clone size in some rows; elsewhere it reads once, few, many or a size class.

V gene,J gene,clone size,D gene,CDR3 protein,CDR3 DNA
TRBV6-6,TRBJ2-7,once,TRBD2,CASSPFERGVEQYF,TGTGCCAGCAGTCCATTTGAGCGGGGGGTTGAGCAGTACTTC
TRBV27,TRBJ2-7,-,TRBD2,CASSRGLAGITYEQYF,TGTGCCAGCAGTCGGGGACTAGCGGGGATAACCTACGAGCAGTACTTC
TRBV4-1,TRBJ1-6,-,TRBD1,CASSLGQGSSPLHF,TGCGCCAGCAGCCTGGGACAGGGTAGTTCACCCCTCCACTTT
TRBV7-9,TRBJ2-3,-,-,CSSSFNGIPTDTQYF,TGTTCCAGCAGCTTTAACGGGATACCCACAGATACGCAGTATTTT
TRBV5-1,TRBJ1-2,-,TRBD1,CASSRGQVAYGYTF,TGCGCCAGCAGCCGCGGACAGGTGGCCTATGGCTACACCTTC
TRBV12-5,TRBJ1-5,-,-,CASGLWGDGSNQPQHF,TGTGCTAGTGGTTTATGGGGAGATGGTAGCAATCAGCCCCAGCATTTT
TRBV2,TRBJ2-3,-,TRBD2,CASTLNPWRGADTQYF,TGTGCCAGCACCCTGAACCCCTGGCGGGGGGCAGATACGCAGTATTTT
TRBV29-1,TRBJ1-1,-,TRBD1,CSAEPRTGQGTEAFF,TGCAGCGCAGAACCCCGGACAGGTCAGGGCACTGAAGCTTTCTTT
TRBV11-2,TRBJ2-7,-,TRBD2,CASRGGRANYEQYF,TGTGCCAGCAGGGGCGGGAGGGCGAACTACGAGCAGTACTTC
TRBV28,TRBJ2-6,-,TRBD1,CASSPRTGAGANVLTF,TGTGCCAGCAGCCCGCGGACAGGGGCCGGGGCCAACGTCCTGACTTTC
TRBV28,TRBJ1-3,-,-,CASSLGGAYSGNTIYF,TGTGCCAGCAGTTTAGGGGGGGCCTACTCTGGAAACACCATATATTTT
TRBV25-1,TRBJ2-5,-,TRBD2,CASSATGTSRETQYF,TGTGCCAGCAGTGCCACCGGGACTAGCCGGGAGACCCAGTACTTC
TRBV27,TRBJ2-7,-,TRBD1,CASSFHRGQYEQYF,TGTGCCAGCAGCTTTCACAGGGGGCAGTACGAGCAGTACTTC
TRBV5-1,TRBJ2-1,-,TRBD2,CASSLNSGGPYEQFF,TGCGCCAGCAGCCTGAATAGCGGGGGGCCCTATGAGCAGTTCTTC
TRBV9,TRBJ2-1,-,TRBD2,CASSPNRLAHYNEQFF,TGTGCCAGCAGCCCCAACCGACTAGCGCACTACAATGAGCAGTTCTTC
TRBV2,TRBJ2-5,-,-,CASGVGQEETQYF,TGTGCCAGTGGGGTGGGGCAAGAAGAGACCCAGTACTTC
TRBV7-9,TRBJ1-2,-,TRBD1,CSSSGEQGYGYTF,TGTTCCAGCAGCGGAGAACAGGGGTATGGCTACACCTTC
TRBV5-4,TRBJ2-7,medium-sized,TRBD2,CASSWGGLAGVGEQYF,TGTGCCAGCAGCTGGGGGGGACTAGCGGGAGTAGGCGAGCAGTACTTC
TRBV7-8,TRBJ2-5,once,TRBD1,CASSLEASGGRETQYF,TGTGCCAGCAGCTTAGAGGCATCAGGGGGCCGGGAGACCCAGTACTTC
TRBV10-3,TRBJ2-3,-,TRBD2,CAIMNGRARTDTQYF,TGTGCCATCATGAACGGGAGGGCCCGTACAGATACGCAGTATTTT
TRBV7-9,TRBJ2-2,-,TRBD1,CASSRLSGGPVTGELFF,TGTGCCAGCAGCAGACTCTCAGGGGGCCCGGTCACCGGGGAGCTGTTTTTT
TRBV19,TRBJ2-5,-,-,CASSPRGLGGVQETQYF,TGTGCCAGTAGCCCCCGAGGACTAGGGGGGGTACAAGAGACCCAGTACTTC
TRBV18,TRBJ2-1,-,TRBD1,CASHSQGLGNEQFF,TGTGCCAGCCATTCACAGGGGCTAGGAAATGAGCAGTTCTTC
TRBV28,TRBJ2-7,few,TRBD1,CASTLGTATYEQYF,TGTGCCAGCACCCTAGGGACAGCTACCTACGAGCAGTACTTC
TRBV6-1,TRBJ2-3,many,TRBD2,CASKTSGDTDTQYF,TGTGCCAGCAAGACTAGCGGGGACACAGATACGCAGTATTTT
TRBV6-5,TRBJ2-3,-,-,CASRGALGDTQYF,TGTGCCAGCAGGGGGGCCTTGGGAGATACGCAGTATTTT
TRBV25-1,TRBJ2-7,-,TRBD1,CASSEETGGLHEQYF,TGTGCCAGCAGTGAAGAAACAGGGGGCCTACACGAGCAGTACTTC
TRBV19,TRBJ1-1,-,-,CASKDSLNTEAFF,TGTGCCAGTAAGGACAGTTTGAACACTGAAGCTTTCTTT
TRBV6-1,TRBJ1-5,-,-,CASSVGDHSNQPQHF,TGTGCCAGCAGTGTAGGAGACCATAGCAATCAGCCCCAGCATTTT
TRBV28,TRBJ2-1,few,TRBD2,CASSLTAGGYNEQFF,TGTGCCAGCAGTTTAACAGCGGGAGGCTACAATGAGCAGTTCTTC
TRBV4-1,TRBJ2-5,-,-,CASSQGRGEETQYF,TGCGCCAGCAGCCAAGGACGAGGCGAAGAGACCCAGTACTTC
TRBV7-7,TRBJ2-5,-,-,CASSSTGTPKETQYF,TGTGCCAGCAGCTCCACCGGGACACCCAAAGAGACCCAGTACTTC
TRBV11-2,TRBJ2-3,-,TRBD2,CASALSGADTQYF,TGTGCCAGCGCCCTCAGCGGGGCAGATACGCAGTATTTT
TRBV2,TRBJ2-7,-,TRBD2,CASSEAGGGFSYEQYF,TGTGCCAGCAGTGAAGCGGGGGGGGGATTCTCCTACGAGCAGTACTTC
TRBV30,TRBJ2-1,-,TRBD2,CAWTPRTSGSNEQFF,TGTGCCTGGACCCCCCGGACTAGCGGGAGTAATGAGCAGTTCTTC
TRBV7-9,TRBJ1-4,-,TRBD1,CASSLRGQGREKLFF,TGTGCCAGCAGCTTACGCGGACAGGGACGTGAAAAACTGTTTTTT
TRBV7-9,TRBJ1-1,-,TRBD1,CSRLTRDRMNTEAFF,TGTTCCCGACTAACCCGGGACAGGATGAACACTGAAGCTTTCTTT
TRBV4-3,TRBJ2-1,few,TRBD1,CASSRAGTGDNEQFF,TGCGCCAGCAGCCGGGCCGGGACAGGGGACAATGAGCAGTTCTTC
TRBV9,TRBJ2-1,-,-,CASSPQPHPGLTHNEQFF,TGTGCCAGCAGCCCTCAACCTCACCCGGGACTCACCCACAATGAGCAGTTCTTC
TRBV6-5,TRBJ1-1,-,-,CASSYSGRRGEAFF,TGTGCCAGCAGTTACTCAGGGCGCAGGGGAGAAGCTTTCTTT
TRBV5-4,TRBJ2-1,-,TRBD2,CASSKREGLGEQFF,TGTGCCAGCAGTAAACGGGAGGGCCTGGGGGAGCAGTTCTTC